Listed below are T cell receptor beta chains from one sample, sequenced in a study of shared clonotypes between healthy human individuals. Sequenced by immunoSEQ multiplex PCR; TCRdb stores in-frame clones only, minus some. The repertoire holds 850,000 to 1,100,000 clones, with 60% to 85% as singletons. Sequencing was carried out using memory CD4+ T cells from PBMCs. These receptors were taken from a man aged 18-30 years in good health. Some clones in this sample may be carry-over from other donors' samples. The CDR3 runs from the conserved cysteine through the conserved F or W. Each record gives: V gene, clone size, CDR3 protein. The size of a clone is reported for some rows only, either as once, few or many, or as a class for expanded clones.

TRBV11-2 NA CASSLLGGEIYNEQFF
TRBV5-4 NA CASSQDRNTEAFF
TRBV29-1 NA CSVWGGGRTDTQYF
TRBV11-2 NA CASSFRGDRSFYEQYF
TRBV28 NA CASSRGGTLKNIQYF
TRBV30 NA CAWSLGAGEKLFF
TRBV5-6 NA CASSLALITGHTEAFF
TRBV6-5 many CASSTGETEAFF
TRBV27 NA CASSLERSLPSYEQYF
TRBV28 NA CASSSAGGARFYEQYF
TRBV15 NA CATSRGLLTSEQFF
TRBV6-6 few CASSYRQGDIQYF
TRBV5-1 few CASSLNTGGGGYEQYF
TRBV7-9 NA CASSPPGGGNTEAFF
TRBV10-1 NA CASSNGRSYNEQFF
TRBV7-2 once CASSFGTVAGGSTDTQYF
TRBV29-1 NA CSVVKTMNTEAFF
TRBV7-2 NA CASSLERLAGGDEQFF
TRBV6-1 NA CASSEAYFRAGSYEQYF
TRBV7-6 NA CASSSDRGRGGNTIYF
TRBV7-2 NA CASSLVFSHLAAYNEQFF
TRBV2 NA CASSATTQTQYF
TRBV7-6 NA CASSLLDMNTEAFF
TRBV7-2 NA CASSLVTGDYEQYF